Below are 14 T cell receptor beta chains sequenced from a single sample in a study of blood T cell repertoires in COVID-19. Clones were sequenced by immunoSEQ multiplex PCR, and TCRdb holds only the in-frame ones, with some missing. This sample has about 250,000 clones, with around 82% found just once. Specimen: peripheral blood. The receptors here all came from a man aged 50-60 years with active or convalescent COVID-19.

The chain links TRBV7-9 to TRBJ1-1, with 8 bases identical to TRBD1. In germline, CDR1 is SEHNR, CDR2 FQNEAQ (reference sequence). This CDR3 spans 15 amino acids. V was clipped by 5 bases and J by 1 base; unmatched bases: 6. Here the CDR3 reads CASSAGDRTNTEAFF. The CDR3 DNA follows: TGTGCCAGCAGCGCCGGGGACAGGACGAACACTGAAGCTTTCTTT.

The rearrangement joins TRBV28 to TRBJ1-5; 9 bases match TRBD1. The CDR3 has 16 residues. The trim removed 3 bases at V and 1 base at J, leaving 4 bases unmatched. The germline V gene encodes CDR1 MDHEN and CDR2 SYDVKM. The CDR3 loop is CASSFTGGLSNQPQHF. In nucleotides, the CDR3 is TGTGCCAGCAGTTTTACAGGGGGCTTAAGCAATCAGCCCCAGCATTTT. Drawing the rest from reference TRBV28 and TRBJ1-5, the complete variable domain is DVKVTQSSRYLVKRTGEKVFLECVQDMDHENMFWYRQDPGLGLRLIYFSYDVKMKEKGDIPEGYSVSREKKERFSLILESASTNQTSMYLCASSFTGGLSNQPQHFGDGTRLSIL.

V is TRBV7-9 and J is TRBJ1-5; D gene ambiguous. From germline, CDR1 is SEHNR and CDR2 FQNEAQ (reference sequence). The CDR3 contains 12 residues. With 5 bases removed from V and 5 bases from J, the gap between germline ends came to 7 bases. The CDR3 DNA is TGTGCCAGCAGCGCTCGGGATCAGCCCCAGCATTTT. Its protein is CASSARDQPQHF.

V usage is TRBV18 and J usage is TRBJ1-5, with D hard to call. Germline CDR1 and CDR2: KGHSH and LQKENI. V lost 3 bases, J lost 3 bases, and 12 bases lay in between. The CDR3 spans 15 residues. The CDR3 loop reads CASSPETLNNQPQHF. The CDR3 nucleotides are TGTGCCAGCTCACCGGAGACCTTGAACAATCAGCCCCAGCATTTT.

The chain uses TRBV13 and TRBJ2-7; 8 bases are a match to TRBD1. With 4 bases clipped from V and 0 bases from J, the junction kept 5 bases outside the gene matches. Per the germline V gene, CDR1 is PRHDT and CDR2 is FYEKMQ (reference sequence). The CDR3 sequence is 15 residues long. The CDR3 nucleotides are TGTGCCAGCAGCTCGGGACAGGCGAGCTCCTACGAGCAGTACTTC. Its translation is CASSSGQASSYEQYF.

J is TRBJ1-1 and V is TRBV3-1 (or the pseudogene TRBV3-2); no definite D call. The germline V gene has CDR1 LGHDT and CDR2 YNNKEL (reference sequence). The CDR3 runs 14 residues. V shed 4 bases and J shed 0 bases, with 9 bases lying between them. The CDR3 nucleotides are TGTGCCAGCAGCCTTAGTACCATGAACACTGAAGCTTTCTTT. As protein: CASSLSTMNTEAFF.

The chain combines TRBV4-2 with TRBJ2-1; D gene unclear. Germline loops: CDR1 LGHNA, CDR2 YNFKEQ. This CDR3 region has 16 residues. Trimming removed 1 base at V and 2 bases at J, with 12 bases between. This CDR3 is CASSQAGDWAYNEQFF. DNA for the CDR3: TGTGCCAGCAGCCAAGCCGGCGACTGGGCCTACAATGAGCAGTTCTTC.

The chain is built from TRBV14 and TRBJ2-7; D ambiguous. The CDR3 length is 13 residues. From germline, CDR1 is SGHDN and CDR2 FVKESK. Trimming pared 8 bases from V and 6 bases from J, leaving 17 bases between. In DNA, the CDR3 is TGTGCCAGCTCCCAGTCCCCCGGGTCCGAGCAGTACTTC. Its translation is CASSQSPGSEQYF.

The J gene is TRBJ2-1, the V gene TRBV5-4; tentative D call: TRBD2 (6 bases). V shed 2 bases and J shed 1 base, with 10 bases lying between them. Germline V gives CDR1 SGHNT, CDR2 YYREEE (reference sequence). There are 15 residues in the CDR3. Here the CDR3 reads CASSFPAGSYNEQFF. CDR3 DNA sequence: TGTGCCAGCAGCTTCCCAGCGGGTTCCTACAATGAGCAGTTCTTC.

This clone was found once. The V and J genes are TRBV7-9 and TRBJ2-7; 10 bases are shared with TRBD2. This CDR3 is 14 amino acids long. CDR1 and CDR2 from the germline V gene are SEHNR and FQNEAQ (reference sequence). V lost 8 bases to trimming and J lost 5 bases; unmatched junction nucleotides: 9. CDR3 in amino acids: CASGKAGGTNEQYF. The CDR3 nucleotides read TGTGCCAGCGGGAAAGCGGGGGGGACGAACGAGCAGTACTTC.

The chain couples TRBV5-1 to TRBJ2-2, with D perhaps TRBD1 (6 bases). Trimming stripped 5 bases from V and 5 bases from J, with 16 bases between. CDR3 size: 15 residues. The V gene's germline CDR1 is SGHRS and CDR2 YFSETQ. In DNA, the CDR3 is TGCGCCAGCAGGCTACAGGGCCCAGGGACCGGGGAGCTGTTTTTT. Amino acids: CASRLQGPGTGELFF.

V usage is TRBV18 and J usage is TRBJ2-3, with TRBD1 matching 7 bases. With 3 bases clipped from V and 4 bases from J, the junction kept 4 bases outside the gene matches. This CDR3 has 14 amino acids. CDR1 and CDR2 (germline): KGHSH, LQKENI. CDR3 coding DNA: TGTGCCAGCTCACCCGACAGGGTGGCAGATACGCAGTATTTT. This translates into CASSPDRVADTQYF. Together with reference TRBV18 and TRBJ2-3, the CDR3 gives the full variable domain: NAGVMQNPRHLVRRRGQEARLRCSPMKGHSHVYWYRQLPEEGLKFMVYLQKENIIDESGMPKERFSAEFPKEGPSILRIQQVVRGDSAAYFCASSPDRVADTQYFGPGTRLTVL.

Only a few counts were recorded for this clone. The rearrangement uses TRBV3-1 (or the pseudogene TRBV3-2) and TRBJ1-5; no firm D call. Trimming took 4 bases from V and 7 from J, leaving 14 bases between them. CDR3 length equals 14 residues. The V gene's germline CDR1 is LGHDT and CDR2 YNNKEL (reference sequence). In DNA, the CDR3 is TGTGCCAGCAGCCTTGACATCGCAGGCCAGCCCCAGCATTTT. This encodes CASSLDIAGQPQHF.

The V call is TRBV20-1, the J call TRBJ2-3; 12 bases line up with TRBD2. V dropped 3 bases and J dropped 6; count of bases not matched to a gene: 1. This CDR3 is built from 13 residues. Germline assignment: CDR1 DFQATT and CDR2 SNEGSKA (reference sequence). The CDR3 nucleotides read TGCAGTGCTAGTGGACTAGCGGGGGATACGCAGTATTTT. It translates to CSASGLAGDTQYF.